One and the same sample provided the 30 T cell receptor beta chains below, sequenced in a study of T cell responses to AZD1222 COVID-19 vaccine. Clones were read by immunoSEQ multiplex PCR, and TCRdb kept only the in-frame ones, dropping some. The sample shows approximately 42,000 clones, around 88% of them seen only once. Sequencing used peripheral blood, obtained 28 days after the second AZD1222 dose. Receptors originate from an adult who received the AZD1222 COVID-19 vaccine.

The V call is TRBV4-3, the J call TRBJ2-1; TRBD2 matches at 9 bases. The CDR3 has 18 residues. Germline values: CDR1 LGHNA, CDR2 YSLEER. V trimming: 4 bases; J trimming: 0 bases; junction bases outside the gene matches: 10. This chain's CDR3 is CASSRPSSGISSYNEQFF. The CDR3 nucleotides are TGCGCCAGCAGCCGTCCGTCTAGCGGGATTAGCTCCTACAATGAGCAGTTCTTC.

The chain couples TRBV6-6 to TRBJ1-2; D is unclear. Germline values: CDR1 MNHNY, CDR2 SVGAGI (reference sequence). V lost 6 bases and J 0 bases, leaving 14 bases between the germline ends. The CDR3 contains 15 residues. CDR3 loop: CASSPTLTPNYGYTF. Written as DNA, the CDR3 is TGTGCCAGCAGCCCTACGCTGACACCTAACTATGGCTACACCTTC.

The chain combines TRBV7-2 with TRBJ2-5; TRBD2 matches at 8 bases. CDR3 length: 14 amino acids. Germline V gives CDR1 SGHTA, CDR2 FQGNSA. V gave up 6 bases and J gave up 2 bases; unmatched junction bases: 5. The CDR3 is CASSIAGRQETQYF. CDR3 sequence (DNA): TGTGCCAGCAGTATAGCGGGAAGGCAAGAGACCCAGTACTTC.

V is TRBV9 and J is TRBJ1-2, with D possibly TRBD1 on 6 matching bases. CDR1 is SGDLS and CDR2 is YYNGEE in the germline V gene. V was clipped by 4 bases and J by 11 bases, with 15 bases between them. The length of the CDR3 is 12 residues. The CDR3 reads CASSQPLGAYTF. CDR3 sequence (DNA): TGTGCCAGCAGCCAACCCTTGGGGGCTTACACCTTC.

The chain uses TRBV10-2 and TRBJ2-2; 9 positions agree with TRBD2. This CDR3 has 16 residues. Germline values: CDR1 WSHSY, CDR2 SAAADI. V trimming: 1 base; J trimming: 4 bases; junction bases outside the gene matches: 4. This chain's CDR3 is CASSEFATSGTGELFF. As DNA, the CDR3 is TGCGCCAGCAGTGAGTTCGCGACTAGCGGCACCGGGGAGCTGTTTTTT.

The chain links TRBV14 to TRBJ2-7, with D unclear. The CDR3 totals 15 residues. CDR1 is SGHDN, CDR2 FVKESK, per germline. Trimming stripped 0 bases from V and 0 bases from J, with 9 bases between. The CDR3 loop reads CASSQDSRTSYEQYF. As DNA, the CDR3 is TGTGCCAGCAGCCAAGACTCTCGAACCTCCTACGAGCAGTACTTC.

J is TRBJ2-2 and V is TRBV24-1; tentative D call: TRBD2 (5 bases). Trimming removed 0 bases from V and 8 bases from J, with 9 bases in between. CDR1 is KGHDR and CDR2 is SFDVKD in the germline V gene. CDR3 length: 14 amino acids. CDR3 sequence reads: CATSDLRGGGELFF. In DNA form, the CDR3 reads TGTGCCACCAGTGATTTGCGCGGCGGGGGGGAGCTGTTTTTT.

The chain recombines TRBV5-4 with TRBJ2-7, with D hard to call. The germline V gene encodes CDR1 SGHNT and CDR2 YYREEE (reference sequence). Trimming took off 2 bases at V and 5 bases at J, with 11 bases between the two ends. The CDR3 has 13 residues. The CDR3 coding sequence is TGTGCCAGCAGCTTTATGGGTTTCGACGAGCAGTACTTC. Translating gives CASSFMGFDEQYF.

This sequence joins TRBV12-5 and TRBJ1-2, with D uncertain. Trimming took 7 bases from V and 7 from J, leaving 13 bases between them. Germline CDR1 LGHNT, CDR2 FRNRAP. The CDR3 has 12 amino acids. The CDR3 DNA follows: TGTGCTAGTGCCCTGCAGAGTTTTGGCTACACCTTC. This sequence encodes CASALQSFGYTF.

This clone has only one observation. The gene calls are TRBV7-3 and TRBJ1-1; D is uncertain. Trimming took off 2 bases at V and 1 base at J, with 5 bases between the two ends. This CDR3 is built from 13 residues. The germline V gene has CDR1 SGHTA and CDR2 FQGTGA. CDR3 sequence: CASSLSKNTEAFF. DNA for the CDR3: TGTGCCAGCAGCTTATCTAAGAACACTGAAGCTTTCTTT.

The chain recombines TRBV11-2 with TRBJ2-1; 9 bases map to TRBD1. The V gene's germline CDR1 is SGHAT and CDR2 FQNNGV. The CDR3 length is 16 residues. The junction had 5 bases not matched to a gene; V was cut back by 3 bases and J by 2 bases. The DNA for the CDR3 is TGTGCCAGCAGCTTGAAAGGGACAGGGACCTACAATGAGCAGTTCTTC. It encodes CASSLKGTGTYNEQFF.

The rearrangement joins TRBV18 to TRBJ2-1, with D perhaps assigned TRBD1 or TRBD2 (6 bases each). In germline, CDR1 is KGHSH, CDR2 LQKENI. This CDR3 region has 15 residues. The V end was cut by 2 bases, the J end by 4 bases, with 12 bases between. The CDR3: CASSPNGGGYNEQFF. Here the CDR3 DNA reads TGTGCCAGCTCACCAAACGGAGGGGGGTACAATGAGCAGTTCTTC.

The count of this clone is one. CDR3 bases: TGTGCCAGCAGCCGGACCAGCGGGGGCAGGGGGCGTTCCGGGGAGCTGTTTTTT. Residues: CASSRTSGGRGRSGELFF. V and J are TRBV7-2 and TRBJ2-2; D is perhaps TRBD1 or TRBD2 (8 bases each). V was trimmed by 5 bases and J by 6 bases, leaving 25 bases between them. CDR1 SGHTA and CDR2 FQGNSA come from the germline V gene. This CDR3 spans 18 amino acids.

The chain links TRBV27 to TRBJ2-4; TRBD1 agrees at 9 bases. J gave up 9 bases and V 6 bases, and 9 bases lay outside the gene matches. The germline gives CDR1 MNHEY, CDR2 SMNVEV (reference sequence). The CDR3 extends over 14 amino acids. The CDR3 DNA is TGTGCCAGCAGAGCACAGGGGGCGCCTTTCATTCAGTACTTC. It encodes CASRAQGAPFIQYF.

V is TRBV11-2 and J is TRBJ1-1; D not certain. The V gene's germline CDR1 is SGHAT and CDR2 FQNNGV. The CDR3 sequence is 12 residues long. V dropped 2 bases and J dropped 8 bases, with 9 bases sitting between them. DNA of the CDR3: TGTGCCAGCAGCTTATTGAGGATAGAAGCTTTCTTT. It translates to CASSLLRIEAFF.

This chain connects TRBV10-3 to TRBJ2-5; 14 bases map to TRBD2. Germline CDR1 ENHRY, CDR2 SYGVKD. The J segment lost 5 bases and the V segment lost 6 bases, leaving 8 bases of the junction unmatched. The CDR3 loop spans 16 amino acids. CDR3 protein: CAIRTPGTSGSETQYF. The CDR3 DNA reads TGTGCCATCAGGACCCCCGGGACTAGCGGGAGTGAGACCCAGTACTTC.

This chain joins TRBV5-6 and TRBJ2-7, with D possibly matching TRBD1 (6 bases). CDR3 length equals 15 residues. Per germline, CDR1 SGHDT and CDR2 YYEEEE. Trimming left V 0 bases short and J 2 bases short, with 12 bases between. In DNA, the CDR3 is TGTGCCAGCAGCTTGGGTAACCGGGACACCTACGAGCAGTACTTC. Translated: CASSLGNRDTYEQYF.

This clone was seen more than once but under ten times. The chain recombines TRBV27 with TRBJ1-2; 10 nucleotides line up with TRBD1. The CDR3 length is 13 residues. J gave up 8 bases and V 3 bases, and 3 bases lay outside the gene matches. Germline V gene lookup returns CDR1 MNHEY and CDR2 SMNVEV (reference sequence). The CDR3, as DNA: TGTGCCAGCAGTTTCGGGACAGGGGACGGCTACACCTTC. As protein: CASSFGTGDGYTF.

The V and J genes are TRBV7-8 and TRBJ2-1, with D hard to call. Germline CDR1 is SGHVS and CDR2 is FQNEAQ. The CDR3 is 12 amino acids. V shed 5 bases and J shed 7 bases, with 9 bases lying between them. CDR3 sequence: CASSPPVNEQFF. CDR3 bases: TGTGCCAGCAGCCCCCCAGTTAATGAGCAGTTCTTC. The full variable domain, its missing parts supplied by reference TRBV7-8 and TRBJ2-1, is GAGVSQSPRYKVAKRGQDVALRCDPISGHVSLFWYQQALGQGPEFLTYFQNEAQLDKSGLPSDRFFAERPEGSVSTLKIQRTQQEDSAVYLCASSPPVNEQFFGPGTRLTVL.

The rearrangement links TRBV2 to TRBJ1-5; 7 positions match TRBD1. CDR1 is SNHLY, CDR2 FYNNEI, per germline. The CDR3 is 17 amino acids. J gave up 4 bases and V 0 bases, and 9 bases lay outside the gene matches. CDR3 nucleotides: TGTGCCAGCAGTGAAGCGCTTTGGGACAGCAAAAATCAGCCCCAGCATTTT. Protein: CASSEALWDSKNQPQHF.

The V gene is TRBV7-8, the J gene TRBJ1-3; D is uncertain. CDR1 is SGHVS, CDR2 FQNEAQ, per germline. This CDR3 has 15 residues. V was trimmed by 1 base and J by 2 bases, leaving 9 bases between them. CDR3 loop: CASSLVFGTGNTIYF. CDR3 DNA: TGTGCCAGCAGCTTAGTATTTGGGACTGGAAACACCATATATTTT.

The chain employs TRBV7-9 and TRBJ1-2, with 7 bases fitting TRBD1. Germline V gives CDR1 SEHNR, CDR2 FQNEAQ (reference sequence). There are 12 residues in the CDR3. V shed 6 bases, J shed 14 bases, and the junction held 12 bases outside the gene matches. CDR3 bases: TGTGCCAGCAGAAGGACAGGCTCCTCCTTTACCTTC. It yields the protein CASRRTGSSFTF.

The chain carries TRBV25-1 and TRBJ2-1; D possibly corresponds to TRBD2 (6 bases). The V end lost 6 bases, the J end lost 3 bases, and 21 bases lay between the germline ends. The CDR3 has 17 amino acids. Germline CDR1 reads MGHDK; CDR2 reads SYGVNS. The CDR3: CASSRGTGASIYNEQFF. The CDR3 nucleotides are TGTGCCAGCAGCCGAGGAACGGGAGCCTCAATCTACAATGAGCAGTTCTTC. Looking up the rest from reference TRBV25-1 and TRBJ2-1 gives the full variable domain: EADIYQTPRYLVIGTGKKITLECSQTMGHDKMYWYQQDPGMELHLIHYSYGVNSTEKGDLSSESTVSRIRTEHFPLTLESARPSHTSQYLCASSRGTGASIYNEQFFGPGTRLTVL.

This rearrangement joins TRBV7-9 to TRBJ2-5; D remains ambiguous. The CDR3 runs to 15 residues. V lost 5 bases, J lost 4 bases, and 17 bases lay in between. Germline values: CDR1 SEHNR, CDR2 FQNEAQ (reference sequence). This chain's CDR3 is CASSLSDFPAETQYF. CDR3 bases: TGTGCCAGCAGCCTGAGCGACTTCCCCGCAGAGACCCAGTACTTC.

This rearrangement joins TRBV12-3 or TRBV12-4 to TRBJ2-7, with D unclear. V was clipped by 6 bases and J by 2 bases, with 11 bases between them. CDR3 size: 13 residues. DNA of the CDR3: TGTGCCAGCAGATCCACAGTAACCTACGAGCAGTACTTC. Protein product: CASRSTVTYEQYF.

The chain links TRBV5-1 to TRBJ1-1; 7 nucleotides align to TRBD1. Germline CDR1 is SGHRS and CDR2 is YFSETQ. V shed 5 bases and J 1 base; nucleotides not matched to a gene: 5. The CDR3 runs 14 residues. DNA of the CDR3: TGCGCCAGCAGTCCCGGGACAGCGAACACTGAAGCTTTCTTT. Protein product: CASSPGTANTEAFF. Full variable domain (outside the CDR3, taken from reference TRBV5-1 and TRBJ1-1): KAGVTQTPRYLIKTRGQQVTLSCSPISGHRSVSWYQQTPGQGLQFLFEYFSETQRNKGNFPGRFSGRQFSNSRSEMNVSTLELGDSALYLCASSPGTANTEAFFGQGTRLTVV.

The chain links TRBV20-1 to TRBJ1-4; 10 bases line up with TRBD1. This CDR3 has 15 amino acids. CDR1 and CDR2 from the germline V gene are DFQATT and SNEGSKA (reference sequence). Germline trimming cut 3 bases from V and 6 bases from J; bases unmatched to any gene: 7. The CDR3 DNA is TGCAGTGCTAGTCCCCCGGGACAGGGGTATGAAAAACTGTTTTTT. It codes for CSASPPGQGYEKLFF.

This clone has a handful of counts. Written as DNA, the CDR3 is TGTGCCAGCAGCTTGGGTACTCGGGGAAAAAACTATGGCTACACCTTC. Protein sequence: CASSLGTRGKNYGYTF. This rearrangement joins TRBV5-6 to TRBJ1-2; no reliable D call. This CDR3 contains 16 residues. Germline CDR1 is SGHDT and CDR2 is YYEEEE. V lost 0 bases to trimming and J lost 2 bases, with 14 bases between them. Full variable domain (outside the CDR3, taken from reference TRBV5-6 and TRBJ1-2): DAGVTQSPTHLIKTRGQQVTLRCSPKSGHDTVSWYQQALGQGPQFIFQYYEEEERQRGNFPDRFSGHQFPNYSSELNVNALLLGDSALYLCASSLGTRGKNYGYTFGSGTRLTVV.

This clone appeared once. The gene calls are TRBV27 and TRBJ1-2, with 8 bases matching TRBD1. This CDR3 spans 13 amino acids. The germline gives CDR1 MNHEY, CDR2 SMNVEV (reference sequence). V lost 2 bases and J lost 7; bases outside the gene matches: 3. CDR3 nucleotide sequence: TGTGCCAGCAGTTTACGGACAGGGATTGGCTACACCTTC. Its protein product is CASSLRTGIGYTF.

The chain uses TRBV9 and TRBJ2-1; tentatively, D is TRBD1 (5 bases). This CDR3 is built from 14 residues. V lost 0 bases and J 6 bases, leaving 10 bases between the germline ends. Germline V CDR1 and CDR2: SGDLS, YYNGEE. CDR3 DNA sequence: TGTGCCAGCAGCGTAGACAGGATAGCCAATGAGCAGTTCTTC. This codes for CASSVDRIANEQFF.